This TCR beta chain is drawn from a study of shared clonotypes between healthy human individuals (dated by TCRdb to the early 2020s). About the full investigation: A couple of women and a few men aged 18 to 49 years were included in the cohort. The study deeply sequenced blood TCR repertoires of five healthy adults to estimate repertoire size and the extent of clonotype sharing between individuals. To increase sequencing depth and limit assay-specific biases, TCR repertoire library preparation and sequencing were carried out by different laboratories using diverse techniques. Per donor, leukapheresis produced somewhere between about 0.94 and 9 billion PBMCs. For each donor, CD4 naive and CD4 memory were each run on three plates, CD8 naive on two plates, and CD8 memory on one plate.

The CDR3 contains 16 residues, cysteine and phenylalanine counted. The entry retains the CDR3 DNA only, 48 bases that are in frame from base 1. The V end loses 6 bases and the J end loses 6 bases, and a stretch of 23 bases separates them. CDR1 and CDR2 were assigned from the germline V gene as MDHEN and SYDVKM. The donors were healthy, HIV-negative adults with no recently reported acute infections or vaccinations. All donors were Caucasian adults living in Nashville, Tennessee, USA. CD8 memory samples were composed of magnetically selected CD45RO+ cells combined with CCR7-negative CD45RA+ effector memory (TemRA) cells. After blood collection by leukapheresis, PBMCs were isolated using Ficoll-Histopaque density gradient centrifugation and then cryopreserved in the vapor phase of liquid nitrogen. Analytical flow cytometry was used to check the purity and quantity of each magnetically sorted T cell population. Genomic DNA was isolated from each sorted fraction and quantified by UV absorbance on a Nanodrop 2000c.

About this clone: Its antigen has not been determined. No much larger clone exists at a distance of one base, and base qualities are not known.

Using the deep immunoSEQ assay, multiplex PCR amplified TCR CDR3 regions from genomic DNA. For each cell subset, the extracted genomic DNA was distributed evenly across all wells of several immunoSEQ 96-well plates, and each plate served as one replicate. For sorted subsets, each replicate PCR was loaded with 200 ng genomic DNA, equivalent to 25,000 to 30,000 T cell genomes. The purified libraries were quantified using a Qubit 3.0 fluorometer, sized with a Bioanalyzer 2100, and then quantified again using the KAPA Library Quantification kit. A separate single-read 150-cycle Illumina NextSeq 550 flow cell was used to sequence each immunoSEQ 96-well plate. As for the original processing: Because the immunoSEQ output held only junctional sequences and lacked quality scores, the filtering could not match the filtering applied to full-length reads. Sequences were annotated with PyIR, a Python wrapper for IgBLAST v1.9, using IMGT germline references to assign V/J genes and CDR3. Any read was removed if the V/J assignment was weak (E-value above 1e-6), the CDR3 was missing, or the read contained stop codons, out-of-frame junctions, or ambiguous translated residues. V3J clonotypes were defined as sequences sharing the same inferred V gene, J gene, and CDR3 amino acid sequence. Percentage overlap between repertoires was calculated by dividing the number of shared unique clonotypes by the size of the smaller repertoire. Richness of each repertoire was evaluated using RTK rarefaction, the Chao1 estimator, and Recon v2.1 estimates of unobserved clonotypes. For all TCRbeta clonotypes obtained by the gDNA method from a few donors, generation probabilities were computed with OLGA. TCRdb stores this immuneACCESS table with in-frame sequences only. Part of the clones is absent; in the studies checked, under half of the shortfall reflects unresolved V genes, and no reason is known for the rest. V, J and clone size reflect that table, while D and trimming were determined from the DNA. This sample is represented by about 100,000 clones; less than 80% of them were singletons. The top ten clones comprise approximately 23% of the sample.

Study-wide conclusions, independent of this receptor: Sampling was limited to blood, and TCR repertoires in tissue likely differ from TCR repertoires in blood. Even with the large sequencing depth, rarefaction of the sorted-subset datasets indicated that sequencing was incomplete. Compared with non-shared clonotypes, the clonotypes found in all four sorted-subset donors had higher generation probabilities. About 5% of naive CD4, 3.5% of naive CD8, around 2.3% of memory CD4, and about 0.4% of memory CD8 clonotypes were shared across several donors. Naive subsets generally had larger estimated clonotype richness than memory subsets. Based on pairwise subsampling, the degree of clonotype sharing among donors was expected to be affected by sequencing depth. The genetic and exposure-history diversity represented was limited by the small number of donors.

The sequence came from a woman in her 30s in good health. The sequence links TRBV28 to TRBJ2-5; no D gene call is confident. Sequencing was performed on memory CD8+ T cells sorted from blood. The cell subset or site tag for this specimen amounts to: CD45RO+ cells pooled with CCR7-negative TemRA cells. The CDR3 corresponds to CASSPLGPLLLQTQYF. The DNA reads as follows: TGTGCCAGCAGCCCCCTTGGACCGCTACTTTTGCAGACCCAGTACTTC.